This TCR beta chain was obtained from a study of T cells in Graves' hyperthyroidism and ophthalmopathy. Study-wide results and limits: Most thyroid clonotypes with frequency above 0.001 were detected in blood.

CDR1 is GTSNPN, CDR2 SVGIG, per germline (reference sequence). The length of the CDR3 is 16 residues. The V and J ends lost 4 bases and 6 bases respectively, with 19 bases between them. TCR beta CDR3 regions were amplified from RNA. First-round RT-PCR of the TCR CDR3 relied on the HTBI primer set. MiXCR, run by TCRdb on the multiplex PCR reads, gives a single entry per CDR3 protein. Of about 610,000 distinct CDR3 sequences in the sample, more than 15% were seen once. In the case of this clonotype: Its antigen is unidentified.

The chain employs TRBV30 and TRBJ2-6; D uncertain. This clonotype originated in a woman aged 40 to 55 with Graves' ophthalmopathy. Sequencing was done on a sample of blood. This chain's CDR3 is CAWKSVNLLEANVLTF. CDR3 DNA sequence: TGTGCCTGGAAGTCCGTGAACCTTCTTGAGGCCAACGTCCTGACTTTC.